This T cell receptor (beta chain) was recorded in a study of siplizumab effects on memory and regulatory T cells (dated 2019 in TCRdb). For the wider study: The study looked at the effect of siplizumab, an anti-CD2 antibody, on alloreactive T-cell subsets in allogeneic mixed lymphocyte reactions made from human PBMCs. Overall results and qualifications from the work: Siplizumab significantly lowered the cumulative frequency of alloreactive sequences that could be traced to unstimulated CD4+ memory T cells. The suppressive function of proliferating Tregs from siplizumab cultures was not functionally confirmed. Because sequences at frequencies below about 10^-5 were poorly captured, only a minor fraction of alloreactive clones could be mapped back to unstimulated subsets. In reactions with siplizumab, an average of roughly 69% of mappable alloreactive CD4+ clones were Treg-derived, compared with roughly 26% in control reactions. For roughly 75-97% of proliferating CD4+ or CD8+ clones, no naive or memory phenotype could be assigned. Unstimulated naive T cells appeared more diverse than memory T cells, and naive cells seemed to contribute substantially to the alloresponse.

Sorted unstimulated T cells and proliferating T cells recovered from mixed lymphocyte reactions were subjected to TCRbeta CDR3 sequencing. Fresh whole blood from roughly 10 HLA-typed healthy donors was used to isolate PBMCs. To map where alloreactive clones came from, unstimulated CD4+ regulatory T cells were FACS-sorted. Libraries came from the immunoSEQ multiplex PCR assay. About 9.1 x 10^4 TCR templates per sample were assayed on the deep sequencing platform. Genomic DNA extracted from sorted T cells was used for TCRbeta CDR3 sequencing. The authors processed their data as follows. The R programming language was used for the clonal analysis of the TCRbeta CDR3 data. Comparing unstimulated samples against CFSE-low samples taken after the reaction was how alloreactive CD4+ and CD8+ clones were defined. Regulatory or non-regulatory origin of alloreactive CD4+ clones was assigned by matching sequences to the sorted unstimulated Treg and non-Treg repertoires. Held by TCRdb, this immuneACCESS table contains in-frame sequences only and omits some clones. Under half of the omission traces to an unresolved V gene where checked; the cause of the rest is unknown. That table is the source of V, J and clone size, and D and trimming were worked out from the DNA. This sample gives roughly 97,000 clones in total; roughly 93% of them show up just once. Together, the top ten hold 0.6% to 0.7% of the sample.

The germline V gene gives CDR1 as SGHVS and CDR2 as FNYEAQ. The CDR3 runs 17 amino acids, cysteine and phenylalanine included. The sequence is cut down to CDR3 DNA, 51 bases in frame from base 1. Here V drops 5 bases and J drops 6 bases, and the junction holds 14 bases not matched to any gene. This clone has a handful of counts. The antigen it recognizes is unknown. Within one base of it there is no much larger clone, and no base qualities were kept. The material sequenced was Tregs sorted from blood. This clonotype originated in a human donor in good health. The receptor chain draws on TRBV7-6 and TRBJ1-5, with TRBD1 identical over 9 junction bases. The nucleotides are TGTGCCAGCAGCCCACCGGGACAGGGAATGCCACCTCAGCCCCAGCATTTT. Translated, this is CASSPPGQGMPPQPQHF.